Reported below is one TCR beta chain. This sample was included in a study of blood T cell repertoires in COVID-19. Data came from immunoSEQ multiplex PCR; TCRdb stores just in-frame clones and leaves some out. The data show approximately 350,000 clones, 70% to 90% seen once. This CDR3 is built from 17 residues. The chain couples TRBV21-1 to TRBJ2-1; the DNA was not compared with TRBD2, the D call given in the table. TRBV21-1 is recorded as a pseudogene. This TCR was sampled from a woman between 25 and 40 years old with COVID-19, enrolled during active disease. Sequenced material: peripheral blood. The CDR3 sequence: CASSKALWDCGYNEQFF. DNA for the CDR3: TGTGCCAGCAGCAAAGCGCTTTGGGACTGCGGGTACAATGAGCAGTTCTTC.